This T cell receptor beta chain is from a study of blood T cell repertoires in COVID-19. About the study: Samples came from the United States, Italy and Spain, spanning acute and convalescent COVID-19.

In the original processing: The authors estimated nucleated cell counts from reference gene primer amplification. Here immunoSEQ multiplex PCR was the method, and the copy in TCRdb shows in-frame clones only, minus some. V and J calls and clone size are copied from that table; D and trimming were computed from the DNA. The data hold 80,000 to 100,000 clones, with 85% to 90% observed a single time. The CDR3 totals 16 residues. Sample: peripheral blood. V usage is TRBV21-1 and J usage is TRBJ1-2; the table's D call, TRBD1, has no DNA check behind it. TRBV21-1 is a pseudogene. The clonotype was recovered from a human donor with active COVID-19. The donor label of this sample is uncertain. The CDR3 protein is CASSKGRTDTNYGYTF. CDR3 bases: TGTGCCAGCAGCAAAGGCCGGACAGACACTAACTATGGCTACACCTTC.